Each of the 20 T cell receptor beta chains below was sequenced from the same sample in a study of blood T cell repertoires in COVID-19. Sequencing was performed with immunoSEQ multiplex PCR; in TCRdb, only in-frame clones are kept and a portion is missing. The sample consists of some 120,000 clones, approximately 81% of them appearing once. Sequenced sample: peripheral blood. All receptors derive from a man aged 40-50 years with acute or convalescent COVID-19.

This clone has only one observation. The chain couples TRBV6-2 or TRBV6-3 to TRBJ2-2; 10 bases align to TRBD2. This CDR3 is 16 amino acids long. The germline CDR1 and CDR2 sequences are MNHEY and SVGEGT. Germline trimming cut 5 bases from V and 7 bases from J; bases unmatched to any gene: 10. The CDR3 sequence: CASSPSPGLAIGELFF. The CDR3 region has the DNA TGTGCCAGCAGTCCGTCTCCGGGACTAGCGATCGGGGAGCTGTTTTTT.

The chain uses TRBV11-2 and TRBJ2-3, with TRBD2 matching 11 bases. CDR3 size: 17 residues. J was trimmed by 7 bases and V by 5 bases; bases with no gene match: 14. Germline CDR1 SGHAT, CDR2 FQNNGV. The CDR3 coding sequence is TGTGCCAGCAGCCCCCGTAGTGGTAGCGGGGGGGCATATACGCAGTATTTT. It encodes CASSPRSGSGGAYTQYF.

The CDR3 DNA reads TGTGCCAGCAGTTTATCCGTTGGGCAGGACGAGCAGTACTTC. This encodes CASSLSVGQDEQYF. The chain links TRBV27 to TRBJ2-7; D uncertain. Trimming shortened V by 0 bases and J by 5 bases, and 11 bases separated the two germline ends. This CDR3 is built from 14 residues. From germline, CDR1 is MNHEY and CDR2 SMNVEV (reference sequence).

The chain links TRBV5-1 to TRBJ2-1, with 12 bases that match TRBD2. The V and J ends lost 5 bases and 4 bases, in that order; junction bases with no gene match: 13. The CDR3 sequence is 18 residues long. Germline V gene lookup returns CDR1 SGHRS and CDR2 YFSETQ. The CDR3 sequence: CASRSPSGRGPLYNEQFF. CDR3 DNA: TGCGCCAGCAGATCTCCTAGCGGGAGGGGTCCCTTGTACAATGAGCAGTTCTTC. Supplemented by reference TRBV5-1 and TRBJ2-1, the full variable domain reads KAGVTQTPRYLIKTRGQQVTLSCSPISGHRSVSWYQQTPGQGLQFLFEYFSETQRNKGNFPGRFSGRQFSNSRSEMNVSTLELGDSALYLCASRSPSGRGPLYNEQFFGPGTRLTVL.

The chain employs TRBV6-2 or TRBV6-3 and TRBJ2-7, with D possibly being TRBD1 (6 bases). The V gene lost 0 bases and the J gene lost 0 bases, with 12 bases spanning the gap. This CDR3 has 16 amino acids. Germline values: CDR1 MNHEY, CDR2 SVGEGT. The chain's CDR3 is CASSYSRDRSSYEQYF. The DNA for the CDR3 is TGTGCCAGCAGTTACTCGCGTGACAGGAGCTCCTACGAGCAGTACTTC.

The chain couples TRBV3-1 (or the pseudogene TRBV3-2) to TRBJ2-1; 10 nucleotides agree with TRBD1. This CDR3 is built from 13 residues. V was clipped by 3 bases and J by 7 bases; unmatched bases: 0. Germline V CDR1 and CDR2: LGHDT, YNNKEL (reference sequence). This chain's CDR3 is CASSQGQGNEQFF. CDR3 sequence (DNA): TGTGCCAGCAGCCAGGGACAGGGGAATGAGCAGTTCTTC.

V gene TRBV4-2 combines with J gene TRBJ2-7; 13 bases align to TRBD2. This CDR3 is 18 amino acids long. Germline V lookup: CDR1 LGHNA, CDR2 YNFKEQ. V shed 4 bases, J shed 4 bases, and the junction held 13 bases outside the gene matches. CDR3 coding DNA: TGTGCCAGCAGCCCCGAAGGACTAGCGGGAGAATACTTTTACGAGCAGTACTTC. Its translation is CASSPEGLAGEYFYEQYF.

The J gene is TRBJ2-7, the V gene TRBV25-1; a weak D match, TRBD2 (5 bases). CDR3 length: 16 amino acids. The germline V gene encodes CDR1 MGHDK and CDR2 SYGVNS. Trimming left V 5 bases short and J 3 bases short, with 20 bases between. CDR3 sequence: CASSPPPPDSDYEQYF. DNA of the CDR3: TGTGCCAGCAGTCCACCCCCTCCGGACTCGGACTACGAGCAGTACTTC.

This CDR3 reads CASSINWEGNYGYTF. The CDR3 coding sequence is TGTGCCAGCAGCATTAACTGGGAGGGTAACTATGGCTACACCTTC. This chain links TRBV3-1 (or the pseudogene TRBV3-2) with TRBJ1-2; D is unclear. The CDR3 has 15 residues. V lost 5 bases to trimming and J lost 1 base, with 14 bases between them. Germline CDR1 LGHDT, CDR2 YNNKEL (reference sequence).

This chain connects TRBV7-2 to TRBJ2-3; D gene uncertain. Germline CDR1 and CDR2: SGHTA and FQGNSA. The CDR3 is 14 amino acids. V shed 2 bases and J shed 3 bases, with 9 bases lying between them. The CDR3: CASSLHPETDTQYF. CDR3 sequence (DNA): TGTGCCAGCAGCTTACACCCTGAGACAGATACGCAGTATTTT.

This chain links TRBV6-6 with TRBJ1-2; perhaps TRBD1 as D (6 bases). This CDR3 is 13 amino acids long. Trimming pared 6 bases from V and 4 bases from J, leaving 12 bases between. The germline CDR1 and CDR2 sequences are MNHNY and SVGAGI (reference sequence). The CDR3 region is CASSPQGSYGYTF. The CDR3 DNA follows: TGTGCCAGCAGCCCACAGGGATCCTATGGCTACACCTTC.

DNA of the CDR3: TGTGCCAGCAGCTCCCGTATTAACTATGGCTACACCTTC. Its protein product is CASSSRINYGYTF. V gene TRBV5-4 combines with J gene TRBJ1-2; no reliable D call. Germline V CDR1 and CDR2: SGHNT, YYREEE (reference sequence). Deletions cut 3 bases from V and 1 base from J, with 7 bases between. CDR3 length equals 13 residues.

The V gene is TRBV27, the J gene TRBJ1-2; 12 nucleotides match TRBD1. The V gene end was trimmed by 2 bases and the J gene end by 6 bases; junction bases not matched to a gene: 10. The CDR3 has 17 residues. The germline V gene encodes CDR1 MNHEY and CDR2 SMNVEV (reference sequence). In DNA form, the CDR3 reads TGTGCCAGCAGTTTAAGGGTAGGGACAGGGGGCGTGGATGGCTACACCTTC. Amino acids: CASSLRVGTGGVDGYTF.

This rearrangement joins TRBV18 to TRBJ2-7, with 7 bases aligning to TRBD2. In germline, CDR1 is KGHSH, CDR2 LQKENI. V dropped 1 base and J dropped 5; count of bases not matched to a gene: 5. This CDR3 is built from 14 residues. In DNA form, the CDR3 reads TGTGCCAGCTCACCACGGAGGGAGGGAAACGAGCAGTACTTC. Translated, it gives CASSPRREGNEQYF.

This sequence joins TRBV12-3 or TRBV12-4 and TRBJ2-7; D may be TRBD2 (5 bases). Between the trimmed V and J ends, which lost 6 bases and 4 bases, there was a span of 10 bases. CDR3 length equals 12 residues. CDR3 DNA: TGTGCCAGCAGCCGAGGGCGGTACGAGCAGTACTTC. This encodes CASSRGRYEQYF.

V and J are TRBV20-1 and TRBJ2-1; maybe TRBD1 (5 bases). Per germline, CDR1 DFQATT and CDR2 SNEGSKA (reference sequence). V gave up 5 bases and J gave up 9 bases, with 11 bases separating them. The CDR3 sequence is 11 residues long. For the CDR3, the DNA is TGCAGTGCTTACGACAGAAGTGAGCAGTTCTTC. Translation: CSAYDRSEQFF.

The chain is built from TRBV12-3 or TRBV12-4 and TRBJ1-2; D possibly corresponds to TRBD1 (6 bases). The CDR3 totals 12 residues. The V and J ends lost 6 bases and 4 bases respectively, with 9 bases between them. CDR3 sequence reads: CASSQGGYGYTF. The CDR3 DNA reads TGTGCCAGCAGCCAAGGGGGCTATGGCTACACCTTC.

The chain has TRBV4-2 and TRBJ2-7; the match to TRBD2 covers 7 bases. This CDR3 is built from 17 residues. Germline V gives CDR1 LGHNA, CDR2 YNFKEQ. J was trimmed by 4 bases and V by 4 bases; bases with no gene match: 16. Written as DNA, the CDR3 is TGTGCCAGCAGCCCTAGGCTGTTGGCGGGAGAGGGATACGAGCAGTACTTC. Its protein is CASSPRLLAGEGYEQYF.

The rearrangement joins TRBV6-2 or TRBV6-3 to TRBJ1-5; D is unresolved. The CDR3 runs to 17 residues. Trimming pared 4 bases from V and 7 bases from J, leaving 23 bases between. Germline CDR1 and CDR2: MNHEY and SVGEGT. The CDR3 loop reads CASSSPPPLQERQPQHF. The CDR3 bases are TGTGCCAGCAGTTCACCTCCTCCACTCCAAGAGAGACAGCCCCAGCATTTT.

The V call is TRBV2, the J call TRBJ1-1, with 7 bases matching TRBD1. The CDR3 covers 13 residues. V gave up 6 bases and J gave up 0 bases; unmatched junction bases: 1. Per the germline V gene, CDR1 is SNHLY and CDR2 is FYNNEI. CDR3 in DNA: TGTGCCAGCAGGGGACAGATGAACACTGAAGCTTTCTTT. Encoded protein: CASRGQMNTEAFF.